This TCR beta chain was observed in a study of post-analysis software for immune sequencing data. Findings and caveats of the study: Diversity measured as normalized Chao1 was significantly lower in multiple sclerosis patients than in controls. Strong co-clustering by F measure was evident for samples that had been prepared in the same batch.

Unique-molecular-identifier-tagged TCR beta cDNA libraries were used. There were 1 to 10 million T cells, and 450,000 to 550,000 cDNA molecules came from them. A single record per CDR3 protein comes from TCRdb applying MiXCR to the PCR reads. The sample records about half a million distinct CDR3 sequences, about a third being singletons. A note on this clonotype: Its target is not known.

The TCR comes from a girl under 18 with multiple sclerosis. Sequenced material: blood.

DNA for the CDR3: TGTGCCAGCAGCTTAGTAGGCAGGGGACCTTACGAGCAGTACTTC. Protein product: CASSLVGRGPYEQYF. The chain carries TRBV7-8 and TRBJ2-7, with D maybe TRBD1 (6 bases). Looked up from germline, CDR1 is SGHVS and CDR2 is FQNEAQ. This CDR3 region has 15 residues. The V gene lost 1 base and the J gene lost 4 bases, with 14 bases spanning the gap.